The rows below give T cell receptor beta chains drawn from one sample of a study of shared clonotypes between healthy human individuals. Profiled with immunoSEQ multiplex PCR; TCRdb holds only in-frame clones, not every one. The table records 2 million to 3 million clones, roughly 93% of them present only once. The specimen was naive CD4+ T cells from PBMCs. The receptor set was obtained from a man aged 18 to 30 in good health. Some clones in this sample may be carry-over from other donors' samples. The CDR3 runs from the conserved cysteine through the conserved F or W. Fields, in order: CDR3 protein, V gene.

CDR3aa: CASSQGTSADTQYF
v_gene: TRBV14

CDR3aa: CASTYLRGWVYEQYF
v_gene: TRBV7-8

CDR3aa: CAWSLPSGRPGTQYF
v_gene: TRBV30

CDR3aa: CAWTAGQPTDTQYF
v_gene: TRBV30

CDR3aa: CASSLGAGTGTLGKLFF
v_gene: TRBV5-1

CDR3aa: CASRPGGAGNQPQHF
v_gene: TRBV28

CDR3aa: CASRSGLAAGANVLTF
v_gene: TRBV28

CDR3aa: CASTAWGSTDTQYF
v_gene: TRBV6-5

CDR3aa: CASSDQSRNTIYF
v_gene: TRBV5-1

CDR3aa: CASRPTSGGSYNEQFF
v_gene: TRBV7-9

CDR3aa: CAWSVLDGDTQYF
v_gene: TRBV30

CDR3aa: CASSLRFSDEQYF
v_gene: TRBV28

CDR3aa: CASSRASYQETQYF
v_gene: TRBV7-9

CDR3aa: CSVSGSVTGELFF
v_gene: TRBV29-1

CDR3aa: CASSFSTGPNQPQHF
v_gene: TRBV7-2

CDR3aa: CASRPPGLPYEQYF
v_gene: TRBV6-5

CDR3aa: CASSKGTGTGNTIYF
v_gene: TRBV7-3

CDR3aa: CASSLFPGETQYF
v_gene: TRBV7-2

CDR3aa: CASSLGTGGNYGYTF
v_gene: TRBV5-1

CDR3aa: CASNRGGLNTEAFF
v_gene: TRBV6-5

CDR3aa: CASSQDGARGREQYF
v_gene: TRBV4-1

CDR3aa: CASSSPWDKETQYF
v_gene: TRBV5-1

CDR3aa: CASRTVDEQFF
v_gene: TRBV6-1

CDR3aa: CKSNRGPPRNSPLHF
v_gene: TRBV15

CDR3aa: CASSLTGTGQETQYF
v_gene: TRBV28

CDR3aa: CASSFKAGPYEQYF
v_gene: TRBV7-8

CDR3aa: CASSRPGGAGELFF
v_gene: TRBV10-2

CDR3aa: CASRNDRANVETQYF
v_gene: TRBV5-1